The rows below give T cell receptor beta chains drawn from one sample of a study of blood T cell repertoires in COVID-19. Clones were sequenced by immunoSEQ multiplex PCR, and TCRdb holds only the in-frame ones, with some missing. The sample lists 290,000 or so clones, about 90% occurring once. Sequencing input: PBMCs or T cells enriched from blood (not recorded which). The receptors derive from a woman aged 18-35 years with acute COVID-19. The CDR3 runs from the conserved cysteine through the conserved F or W. A D gene is named only where the DNA matches it firmly. Clone size is stated in some rows and not others, as once, few, many or a class when expanded.

j_gene | d_gene | v_gene | abundance | CDR3nt | CDR3aa
TRBJ1-5 | NA | TRBV5-8 | NA | TGTGCCAGCAGCGTACTTAGGAAGCAGGCCCAGCATTTT | CASSVLRKQAQHF
TRBJ2-1 | TRBD2 | TRBV7-9 | NA | TGTGCCAGCAGCTTTACTAGCGGGAGTTATGAGCAGTTCTTC | CASSFTSGSYEQFF
TRBJ2-3 | TRBD2 | TRBV30 | NA | TGTGCCTGGAGGCCGGGACTAGCGTTTACAGATACGCAGTATTTT | CAWRPGLAFTDTQYF
TRBJ1-2 | TRBD1 | TRBV28 | once | TGTGCCAGCAGCCTGGGGTCGGTACAGGGGGCCAACTATGGCTACACCTTC | CASSLGSVQGANYGYTF
TRBJ2-3 | NA | TRBV9 | NA | TGTGCCAGCAGCGTAGCGGGAGTGGTCACAGATACGCAGTATTTT | CASSVAGVVTDTQYF
TRBJ2-3 | TRBD2 | TRBV7-2 | NA | TGTGCCAGCAGCCCCTCAGCGGGAGTGGTAGATACGCAGTATTTT | CASSPSAGVVDTQYF
TRBJ2-1 | TRBD2 | TRBV10-2 | NA | TGCGCCAGCAGGGGACTAGCGGGAGAAAACAATGAGCAGTTCTTC | CASRGLAGENNEQFF
TRBJ2-5 | NA | TRBV5-1 | NA | TGCGCCAGCAGCCATCCCCAAGAGACCCAGTACTTC | CASSHPQETQYF
TRBJ2-6 | NA | TRBV9 | NA | TGTGCCAGCAGCGTCACAAGAACCTCTGGGGCCAACGTCCTGACTTTC | CASSVTRTSGANVLTF
TRBJ1-2 | NA | TRBV27 | NA | TGTGCCAGCAGTTTACGTAGCAGGGCTGGCTACACCTTC | CASSLRSRAGYTF
TRBJ2-3 | NA | TRBV27 | once | TGTGCCAGCAGTTTATCCCCGCCGCGAGCAGATACGCAGTATTTT | CASSLSPPRADTQYF
TRBJ2-1 | TRBD2 | TRBV28 | NA | TGTGCCATTCTAGCGGGAGACTACAATGAGCAGTTCTTC | CAILAGDYNEQFF
TRBJ2-7 | TRBD2 | TRBV28 | NA | TGTGCCAGCAGTTTGGGGGGGACTTACTCCTACGAGCAGTACTTC | CASSLGGTYSYEQYF
TRBJ1-5 | NA | TRBV28 | NA | TGTGCCAGCAGTCCCTCCGGGACAAAAAATCAGCCCCAGCATTTT | CASSPSGTKNQPQHF
TRBJ2-3 | NA | TRBV29-1 | NA | TGCAGCGTTGACAGGGGTAATGCAGATACGCAGTATTTT | CSVDRGNADTQYF
TRBJ2-1 | NA | TRBV27 | NA | TGTGCCAGCAGAGGCACTGGGCGATGGGATGAGCAGTTCTTC | CASRGTGRWDEQFF
TRBJ2-7 | NA | TRBV3-1/TRBV3-2 | NA | TGTGCCAGCAGCCCGCCGGGAACCTCTACCGAGCAGTACTTC | CASSPPGTSTEQYF
TRBJ2-4 | TRBD1 | TRBV9 | NA | TGTGCCAGCAGCGTGACAGGGTCGGCCAAAAACATTCAGTACTTC | CASSVTGSAKNIQYF
TRBJ2-5 | NA | TRBV6-1 | NA | TGTGCCAGCAGTGAAAAGAAGGCGGGCCCCCAAGAGACCCAGTACTTC | CASSEKKAGPQETQYF
TRBJ1-5 | TRBD1 | TRBV3-1/TRBV3-2 | NA | TGTGCCAGCAGCCAAGAAGGGGGCGGAATTAGCAATCAGCCCCAGCATTTT | CASSQEGGGISNQPQHF
TRBJ1-1 | NA | TRBV28 | NA | TGTGCCAGCAGTTTAGGCGGGGAAGCTTTCTTT | CASSLGGEAFF
TRBJ2-7 | NA | TRBV24-1 | NA | TGTGCCACCAGCGAGAACTCCTACGAGCAGTACTTC | CATSENSYEQYF
TRBJ1-1 | NA | TRBV7-9 | once | TGTGCCAGCAGCTTAGGCTCTTACAGTAACACTGAAGCTTTCTTT | CASSLGSYSNTEAFF
TRBJ2-7 | TRBD1 | TRBV5-1 | few | TGCGCCAGCAGCCTGGGACAGGTATTCTACGAGCAGTACTTC | CASSLGQVFYEQYF
TRBJ2-1 | TRBD2 | TRBV27 | many | TGTGCCAGCAGTTTACTAGCGGGAATCAATGAGCAGTTCTTC | CASSLLAGINEQFF
TRBJ2-1 | NA | TRBV19 | NA | TGTGCCAGTAGTATTCACCGAGTCAGAGATCCAGGGATAGAGCAGTTCTTC | CASSIHRVRDPGIEQFF
TRBJ1-6 | NA | TRBV9 | NA | TGTGCCAGCAGCGCTTTGACAGCTAATTCACCCCTCCACTTT | CASSALTANSPLHF
TRBJ1-5 | NA | TRBV13 | NA | TGTGCCAGCAGCTTAAGTGGGGGGAATAGCAATCAGCCCCAGCATTTT | CASSLSGGNSNQPQHF
TRBJ1-2 | TRBD1 | TRBV27 | NA | TGTGCCAGCAGCGGTGACAGGGTAGGCTATGGCTACACCTTC | CASSGDRVGYGYTF
TRBJ2-7 | TRBD2 | TRBV19 | NA | TGTGCCAGTTACGGGGGGGGAGGCGACTACGAGCAGTACTTC | CASYGGGGDYEQYF
TRBJ1-5 | TRBD1 | TRBV7-9 | NA | TGTGCCAGCAGCTTAGGCACAGGGGGGAATCAGCCCCAGCATTTT | CASSLGTGGNQPQHF
TRBJ1-2 | NA | TRBV28 | NA | TGTGCCAGCAGTCTCGGGACTGACTATGGCTACACCTTC | CASSLGTDYGYTF
TRBJ2-7 | TRBD2 | TRBV3-1/TRBV3-2 | NA | TGTGCCAGCAGCCAAGGGCTAGCGGGAGGATTTCAGTACGAGCAGTACTTC | CASSQGLAGGFQYEQYF
TRBJ2-3 | TRBD2 | TRBV7-8 | NA | TGTGCCAGCAGCTTCAGGGATAGCGGGACTCATAGCACAGATACGCAGTATTTT | CASSFRDSGTHSTDTQYF
TRBJ2-3 | TRBD2 | TRBV11-3 | NA | TGTGCCAGCAGCTCGGGACTAGCGAGTCATACTGATACGCAGTATTTT | CASSSGLASHTDTQYF
TRBJ1-6 | NA | TRBV2 | NA | TGTGCCAGCAGTGAGAGGGCCCGGAATTCACCCCTCCACTTT | CASSERARNSPLHF
TRBJ2-1 | NA | TRBV28 | NA | TGTGCCAGCAGTTTAGTTACGGGTACAAATGAGCAGTTCTTC | CASSLVTGTNEQFF
TRBJ2-7 | TRBD1 | TRBV5-1 | NA | TGCGCCAGCAGCACCTCCGGGACAGGGCCCGAGCAGTACTTC | CASSTSGTGPEQYF
TRBJ1-1 | TRBD1 | TRBV28 | NA | TGTGCCAGCAGATCAGACAGGGGGACTGAAGCTTTCTTT | CASRSDRGTEAFF
TRBJ1-1 | NA | TRBV29-1 | few | TGCAGCAGCACGACGACAGGAATGAACACTGAAGCTTTCTTT | CSSTTTGMNTEAFF
TRBJ1-1 | TRBD1 | TRBV19 | NA | TGTGCCAGTATCACCAGACAGGGTTTGAACACTGAAGCTTTCTTT | CASITRQGLNTEAFF
TRBJ2-2 | TRBD2 | TRBV28 | few | TGTGCCAGCAGGATTAGCGGGAGGGCCAACACCGGGGAGCTGTTTTTT | CASRISGRANTGELFF
TRBJ2-1 | TRBD2 | TRBV24-1 | NA | TGTGCCACCAGTGATTTTACGCTAGCGGGAGGGCCCAGGCAGTTCTTC | CATSDFTLAGGPRQFF
TRBJ2-1 | TRBD2 | TRBV19 | NA | TGTGCCAGTAGTGTGGGACTAGGGAGCAATGAGCAGTTCTTC | CASSVGLGSNEQFF
TRBJ2-2 | TRBD2 | TRBV5-1 | NA | TGCGCCAGCAGGGGCGGGAGCCCCACCGGGGAGCTGTTTTTT | CASRGGSPTGELFF
TRBJ2-2 | TRBD2 | TRBV5-6 | NA | TGTGCCAGCAGCTTCGGACTAGCGGGAGCCGGGGAGCTGTTTTTT | CASSFGLAGAGELFF
TRBJ1-5 | TRBD1 | TRBV6-1 | NA | TGTGCCAGCAGTGGGGGACAGAAACTTAGCAATCAGCCCCAGCATTTT | CASSGGQKLSNQPQHF
TRBJ2-1 | TRBD2 | TRBV7-3 | NA | TGTGCCAGCAGCCGCGGGAGGGGCGTAAGCAATGAGCAGTTCTTC | CASSRGRGVSNEQFF
TRBJ2-7 | TRBD2 | TRBV10-3 | NA | TGTGCCATCAGAACTAGCGGGAGGAACGATACCTACGAGCAGTACTTC | CAIRTSGRNDTYEQYF
TRBJ1-4 | TRBD1 | TRBV5-7 | NA | TGTGCCAACACCAGGGGGTTAGTTGAAAAACTGTTTTTT | CANTRGLVEKLFF
TRBJ2-3 | TRBD2 | TRBV6-5 | NA | TGTGCCAGCAGTTACATGCGGGGGAGCACAGATACGCAGTATTTT | CASSYMRGSTDTQYF
TRBJ2-5 | TRBD2 | TRBV19 | NA | TGTGCCAGTACCCCAGGACTAGCGGGAGGGCCCCAGACCCAGTACTTC | CASTPGLAGGPQTQYF
TRBJ1-2 | NA | TRBV28 | NA | TGTGCCAGCAGGGTGGGCAGCCTTCCTAACTATGGCTACACCTTC | CASRVGSLPNYGYTF
TRBJ2-7 | NA | TRBV2 | NA | TGTGCCAGCAGTGCCAGACTCACCGGGGTGGGTGAGCAGTACTTC | CASSARLTGVGEQYF
TRBJ1-4 | NA | TRBV27 | NA | TGTGCCAGCAGTTTCGTACTACAGGGAAATGAAAAACTGTTTTTT | CASSFVLQGNEKLFF
TRBJ2-3 | NA | TRBV7-2 | few | TGTGCCAGCAGCCCTGGGCGCTTGGGAGGCGCAGATACGCAGTATTTT | CASSPGRLGGADTQYF
TRBJ2-1 | TRBD2 | TRBV2 | once | TGTGCCAGCAGGGTTAACGGACTAGCGGGAGAGTTCTTC | CASRVNGLAGEFF
TRBJ2-7 | NA | TRBV27 | NA | TGTGCCAGCAGTCCCGGTCGGTCTGCCTACGAGCAGTACTTC | CASSPGRSAYEQYF
TRBJ1-2 | NA | TRBV5-6 | once | TGTGCCAGCAGCCAACAGGGCCCCTATGGCTACACCTTC | CASSQQGPYGYTF
TRBJ2-2 | NA | TRBV27 | NA | TGTGCCAGCAGTTTGGGGGGGGGCGCGGGGGAGCTGTTTTTT | CASSLGGGAGELFF